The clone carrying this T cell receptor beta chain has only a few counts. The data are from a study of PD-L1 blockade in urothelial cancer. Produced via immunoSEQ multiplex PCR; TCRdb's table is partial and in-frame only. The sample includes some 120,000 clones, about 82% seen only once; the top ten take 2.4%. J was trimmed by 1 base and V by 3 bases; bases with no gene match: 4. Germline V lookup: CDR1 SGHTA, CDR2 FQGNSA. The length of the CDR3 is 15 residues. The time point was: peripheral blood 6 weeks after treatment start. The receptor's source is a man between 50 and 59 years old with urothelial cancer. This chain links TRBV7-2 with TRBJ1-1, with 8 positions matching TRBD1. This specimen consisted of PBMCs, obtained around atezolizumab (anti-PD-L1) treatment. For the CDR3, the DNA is TGTGCCAGCAGCTTCTCAGGGGGCGGGAACACTGAAGCTTTCTTT. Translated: CASSFSGGGNTEAFF.